The clone carrying this TCR beta chain occurred a few times. Its target is not known. V lost 2 bases, J lost 2 bases, and 3 bases stayed unmatched. Germline V gene data show CDR1 as MGHRA and CDR2 as YSYEKL. The CDR3 length is 16 residues. Every patient had bone marrow sampled while the disease was active. The sample originates from a study of read filtering for tumor transcriptome and immune sequencing. The library was built from around 380 ng RNA with molecular barcoded adaptors for alpha/delta and beta/gamma chains. TCRdb reanalysed the reads using MiXCR and keeps one entry per CDR3 protein. Of 62,000 or so distinct CDR3 sequences in the sample, roughly 14% were seen once. The study's findings and limits: Single-read clonotypes: roughly 82% of IR-seq clonotypes (around 3.5% of reads), around three quarters of RNA-seq clonotypes (approximately 43% of reads). The CD138-negative fraction was mixed bone marrow immune cells, not pure T cells.

The genes are TRBV4-1 and TRBJ2-5, with 12 bases aligning to TRBD2. Sequenced sample: a population of CD138-negative cells sorted from bone marrow. The sequence came from a donor aged 40 or older with multiple myeloma. The CDR3 DNA reads TGCGCCAGCAGCCAACTAGCGGGAGGGGTTCAAGAGACCCAGTACTTC. Protein sequence: CASSQLAGGVQETQYF.